The 12 T cell receptor beta chains below all came from one sample that was sequenced in a study of T cells in Graves' hyperthyroidism and ophthalmopathy. From RNA transcripts, TCR beta CDR3 regions were amplified. With the HTBI primer set, the TCR CDR3 went through a first round of RT-PCR. One entry per CDR3 protein, called by TCRdb with MiXCR from the multiplex PCR reads. The table lists more than 350,000 distinct CDR3 sequences, about 16% of them singletons, with about 20% in the top ten. Sample: blood. The receptors were gathered from a woman in her sixties or seventies with Graves' ophthalmopathy.

This clonotype was counted between two and nine times. V and J are TRBV6-1 and TRBJ2-7, with D maybe TRBD2 (5 bases). There are 11 residues in the CDR3. The V and J ends lost 7 bases and 6 bases respectively, with 10 bases between them. CDR1 and CDR2 from the germline V gene are MNHNS and SASEGT. CDR3 in amino acids: CASTGVGEQYF. CDR3 bases: TGTGCCAGCACCGGGGTGGGCGAGCAGTACTTC.

Turning to this clonotype: The conserved closing phenylalanine or tryptophan is absent in this CDR3, likely reflecting a read error. The rearrangement links TRBV6-5 to TRBJ2-1; a possible D gene is TRBD1 (5 bases). The CDR3 covers 16 residues. Trimming removed 0 bases from V and 4 bases from J, with 13 bases in between. Germline lookup yields CDR1 MNHEY and CDR2 SVGAGI. The CDR3 loop is CASSYSTDPIYNEQFL. The DNA of the CDR3 is TGTGCCAGCAGTTACTCGACAGATCCGATATACAATGAGCAGTTCCTC.

The chain has TRBV7-8 and TRBJ2-7, with TRBD2 matching over 13 bases. CDR1 SGHVS and CDR2 FQNEAQ come from the germline V gene. The length of the CDR3 is 17 residues. J gave up 4 bases and V 1 base, and 7 bases lay outside the gene matches. CDR3: CASSLVRTSGSWYEQYF. In DNA, the CDR3 is TGTGCCAGCAGCTTAGTTAGGACTAGCGGGAGCTGGTACGAGCAGTACTTC.

This clonotype was recorded a few times. The V call is TRBV4-2, the J call TRBJ2-3, with 7 nucleotides matching TRBD2. The CDR3 has 14 residues. Germline values: CDR1 LGHNA, CDR2 YNFKEQ. The ends lost 1 base at V and 8 bases at J; junction bases unmatched: 6. DNA of the CDR3: TGTGCCAGCAGCCAAGGGGAGGGCCCACGTACGCAGTATTTT. Encoded protein: CASSQGEGPRTQYF.

This chain uses TRBV4-1 with TRBJ1-1, with D uncertain. Germline lookup yields CDR1 MGHRA and CDR2 YSYEKL. Trimming stripped 0 bases from V and 4 bases from J, with 12 bases between. The CDR3 totals 15 residues. CDR3 DNA: TGCGCCAGCAGCCAAGATGAAACCCTGGGCACTGAAGCTTTCTTT. Amino acid sequence: CASSQDETLGTEAFF.

The chain employs TRBV20-1 and TRBJ2-5; TRBD2 matches at 9 bases. V shed 3 bases and J 2 bases; nucleotides not matched to a gene: 1. CDR3 length: 13 residues. The V gene's germline CDR1 is DFQATT and CDR2 SNEGSKA (reference sequence). The CDR3 protein is CSASLAGQETQYF. For the CDR3, the DNA is TGCAGTGCTAGTCTAGCGGGGCAAGAGACCCAGTACTTC.

The table lists this clonotype with many counts. The gene calls are TRBV2 and TRBJ1-4; a weak D match, TRBD1 (6 bases). V lost 4 bases and J lost 3, with 15 bases in between. The CDR3 sequence is 16 residues long. Looked up from germline, CDR1 is SNHLY and CDR2 is FYNNEI. CDR3 DNA: TGTGCCAGCAGTGTCGACAGGCCGACGCCTAATGAAAAACTGTTTTTT. This gives the protein CASSVDRPTPNEKLFF.

V gene TRBV19 combines with J gene TRBJ2-5; no clear D gene. The CDR3 runs 13 residues. Per the germline V gene, CDR1 is LNHDA and CDR2 is SQIVND (reference sequence). V was shortened by 7 bases and J by 5 bases, with 14 bases between the two germline ends. CDR3 in DNA: TGTGCCAGTAAGGAAGGCGGAGCGGAGACCCAGTACTTC. This translates into CASKEGGAETQYF. Full variable domain (rest looked up from reference TRBV19 and TRBJ2-5): DGGITQSPKYLFRKEGQNVTLSCEQNLNHDAMYWYRQDPGQGLRLIYYSQIVNDFQKGDIAEGYSVSREKKESFPLTVTSAQKNPTAFYLCASKEGGAETQYFGPGTRLLVL.

The V call is TRBV20-1, the J call TRBJ2-1; TRBD1 might be the D (5 bases). Germline V gene lookup returns CDR1 DFQATT and CDR2 SNEGSKA (reference sequence). This CDR3 is built from 17 residues. Trimming took off 1 base at V and 6 bases at J, with 22 bases between the two ends. The CDR3 sequence: CSARVLGHLEMINEQFF. As DNA, the CDR3 is TGCAGTGCTAGAGTCCTCGGACACCTTGAGATGATCAATGAGCAGTTCTTC.

This clonotype was recorded at least ten times. The chain recombines TRBV16 with TRBJ1-1; unclear D gene. Germline CDR1 and CDR2: KGHSY and FQNENV. Between the trimmed V and J ends, which lost 0 bases and 10 bases, there was a span of 9 bases. CDR3 size: 12 residues. The CDR3 here is CASSQSRGRAFF. The CDR3 nucleotides are TGTGCCAGCAGCCAATCTAGAGGGAGAGCTTTCTTT. Looking up the rest from reference TRBV16 and TRBJ1-1 gives the full variable domain: GEEVAQTPKHLVRGEGQKAKLYCAPIKGHSYVFWYQQVLKNEFKFLISFQNENVFDETGMPKERFSAKCLPNSPCSLEIQATKLEDSAVYFCASSQSRGRAFFGQGTRLTVV.

This clonotype was observed many times. V gene TRBV2 combines with J gene TRBJ2-3; 10 bases are a match to TRBD2. With V trimmed by 4 bases and J by 6 bases, 10 bases remained unmatched. This CDR3 comprises 16 residues. Germline CDR1 and CDR2: SNHLY and FYNNEI. The CDR3 region has the DNA TGTGCCAGCAGTGGTCTGGCTAGCGGGAGTAGGGATACGCAGTATTTT. Residues: CASSGLASGSRDTQYF.

This clonotype was recorded at least ten times. The chain uses TRBV4-1 and TRBJ2-2; 8 nucleotides match TRBD2. CDR1 and CDR2 (germline): MGHRA, YSYEKL. The CDR3 sequence is 15 residues long. V lost 5 bases and J lost 6; bases outside the gene matches: 8. This CDR3 reads CASSYGGERPGELFF. The CDR3 DNA sequence: TGCGCCAGCAGCTACGGGGGGGAGCGGCCCGGGGAGCTGTTTTTT.